The 7 T cell receptor beta chains below come from one sample, sequenced in a study of blood T cell repertoires in COVID-19. The repertoire was sequenced with immunoSEQ multiplex PCR; TCRdb's copy has only in-frame clones and lacks some. The table records some 150,000 clones, about 86% of them present only once. Sequenced material: peripheral blood. Receptor source: a man between 65 and 85 years old with acute or convalescent COVID-19.

The V call is TRBV19, the J call TRBJ2-7; D might be TRBD1 (6 bases). The CDR3 is made up of 16 amino acids. Germline-derived CDR1 and CDR2 are LNHDA and SQIVND (reference sequence). The germline V and J ends were trimmed by 0 bases and 2 bases, with 14 bases remaining between them. CDR3 DNA sequence: TGTGCCAGTAGTATAGATCGTGGGGGCAGCCCCTACGAGCAGTACTTC. This translates into CASSIDRGGSPYEQYF.

The chain employs TRBV5-1 and TRBJ2-1; 10 bases map to TRBD1. Germline V gene lookup returns CDR1 SGHRS and CDR2 YFSETQ. The CDR3 is made up of 18 amino acids. The trim removed 5 bases at V and 0 bases at J, leaving 11 bases unmatched. The CDR3 region is CASSSPGQGTSSYNEQFF. The CDR3 DNA is TGCGCCAGCAGTTCACCGGGACAGGGGACCAGCTCCTACAATGAGCAGTTCTTC.

The sample holds a few counts of this clone. The chain links TRBV7-2 to TRBJ2-1; 9 bases align to TRBD2. CDR1 and CDR2 from the germline V gene are SGHTA and FQGNSA. The V and J ends lost 1 base and 3 bases, in that order; junction bases with no gene match: 10. CDR3 length equals 18 residues. The DNA of the CDR3 is TGTGCCAGCAGCTTAGAAGGGGTTAGCGGGAGAAACTACAATGAGCAGTTCTTC. Encoded protein: CASSLEGVSGRNYNEQFF.

The CDR3 sequence is CASSQAAGEGGEQYF. The CDR3, as DNA: TGTGCCAGCAGCCAAGCTGCGGGAGAGGGAGGCGAGCAGTACTTC. The V call is TRBV3-1 (or the pseudogene TRBV3-2), the J call TRBJ2-7, with 7 bases aligning to TRBD2. This CDR3 comprises 15 residues. J lost 6 bases, V lost 1 base, and 9 bases had no gene match. Germline V gene lookup returns CDR1 LGHDT and CDR2 YNNKEL (reference sequence).

This clone was seen just once. One junction end does not reproduce the germline sequence, and a read error may be involved. The V gene is TRBV5-1, the J gene TRBJ2-1; 7 nucleotides match TRBD2. The CDR3 runs 16 residues. The germline V gene encodes CDR1 SGHRS and CDR2 YFSETQ. DNA for the CDR3: TGCGCCGGCAGCTTGGCCTTAGCGGGTTTTATGAATGAGCAGTTCTTC. Translating gives CAGSLALAGFMNEQFF.

The chain joins TRBV13 to TRBJ2-1; D is unclear. Germline-derived CDR1 and CDR2 are PRHDT and FYEKMQ (reference sequence). Trimming took 3 bases from V and 5 from J, leaving 14 bases between them. This CDR3 region has 15 residues. The CDR3 bases are TGTGCCAGCAGCTTCTTTAGCCCGCCGAACAATGAGCAGTTCTTC. It translates to CASSFFSPPNNEQFF.

The chain carries TRBV6-5 and TRBJ2-2; TRBD1 agrees at 9 bases. Germline values: CDR1 MNHEY, CDR2 SVGAGI. CDR3 length: 16 residues. V lost 1 base and J lost 5; bases outside the gene matches: 5. CDR3 region: CASSYWGQGFTGELFF. As DNA, the CDR3 is TGTGCCAGCAGTTACTGGGGACAGGGATTTACCGGGGAGCTGTTTTTT.